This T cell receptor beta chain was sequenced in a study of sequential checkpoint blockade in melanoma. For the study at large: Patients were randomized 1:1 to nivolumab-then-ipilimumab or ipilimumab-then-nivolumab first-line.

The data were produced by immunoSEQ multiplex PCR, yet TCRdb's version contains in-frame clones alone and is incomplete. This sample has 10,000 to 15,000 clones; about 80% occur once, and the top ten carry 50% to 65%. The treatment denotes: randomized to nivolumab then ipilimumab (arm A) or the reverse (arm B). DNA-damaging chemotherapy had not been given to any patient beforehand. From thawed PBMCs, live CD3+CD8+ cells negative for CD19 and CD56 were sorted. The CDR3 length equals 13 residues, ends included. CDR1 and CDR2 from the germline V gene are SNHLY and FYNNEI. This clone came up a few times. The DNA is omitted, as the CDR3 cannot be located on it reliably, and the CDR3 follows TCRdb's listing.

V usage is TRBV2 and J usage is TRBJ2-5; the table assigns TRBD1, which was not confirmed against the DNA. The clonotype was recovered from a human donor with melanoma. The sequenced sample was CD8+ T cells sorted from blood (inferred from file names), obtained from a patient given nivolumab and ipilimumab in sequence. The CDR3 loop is CASSVGTGSQKYF.